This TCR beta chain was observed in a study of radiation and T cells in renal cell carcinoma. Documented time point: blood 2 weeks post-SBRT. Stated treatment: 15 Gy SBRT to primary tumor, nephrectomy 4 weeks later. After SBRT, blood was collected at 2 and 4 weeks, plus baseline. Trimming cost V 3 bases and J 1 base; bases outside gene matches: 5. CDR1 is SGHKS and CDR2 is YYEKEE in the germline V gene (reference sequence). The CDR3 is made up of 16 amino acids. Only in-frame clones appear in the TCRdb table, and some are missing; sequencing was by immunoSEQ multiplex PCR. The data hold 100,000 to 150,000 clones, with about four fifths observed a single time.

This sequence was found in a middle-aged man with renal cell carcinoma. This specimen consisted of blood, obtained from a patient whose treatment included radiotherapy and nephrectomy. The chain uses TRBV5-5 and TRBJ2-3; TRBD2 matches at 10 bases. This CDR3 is CASSSLAGVGTDTQYF. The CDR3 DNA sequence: TGTGCCAGCAGCTCTCTAGCGGGGGTGGGCACAGATACGCAGTATTTT.